This TCR beta chain was obtained from a study of cytomegalovirus exposure and HLA in healthy donors. Turning to the study itself: Genotyping showed 70% to 90% of some 400 donors falling in the Caucasian-associated ancestry cluster.

Primers: 60 Vbeta forward and 13 Jbeta reverse. TCRdb keeps only in-frame clones here, not all; method: immunoSEQ multiplex PCR. Among some 96,000 clones listed, roughly 76% were seen once. Comment on this clone: Its antigen remains unidentified.

The CDR3 is 14 residues long. The ends lost 4 bases at V and 4 bases at J; junction bases unmatched: 6. Per germline, CDR1 MGHRA and CDR2 YSYEKL. Whole-study results and caveats: Reported findings show TCR beta sequences accurately forecast HLA-A and HLA-B alleles in most subjects. Later work associated 16,951 TCR beta sequences with HLA alleles at 0.05 false discovery rate. While the bulk of TCR sequences proved rare, some public TCRs turned up in many donors.

The V gene is TRBV4-1, the J gene TRBJ2-7; 8 nucleotides line up with TRBD1. The sample was PBMCs. The sequence derives from a woman between 55 and 75 years old in good health and CMV-seropositive. The CDR3 sequence: CASSPRDRHYEQYF. CDR3 nucleotides: TGCGCCAGCAGCCCGCGGGACAGGCATTACGAGCAGTACTTC.